The 23 T cell receptor beta chains listed next were all sequenced from one sample in a study of cytomegalovirus exposure and HLA in healthy donors. PCR used 60 Vbeta primers and 13 Jbeta primers. Using immunoSEQ multiplex PCR, the repertoire was profiled, and TCRdb retains in-frame clones only, with some absent. The sample shows some 52,000 clones, 65% to 85% of them seen only once. Sequenced sample: PBMCs. The receptors shown here come from a man between 18 and 35 years old in good health and CMV-seronegative.

The chain carries TRBV4-1 and TRBJ2-2; the match to TRBD1 covers 9 bases. Per the germline V gene, CDR1 is MGHRA and CDR2 is YSYEKL. V dropped 2 bases and J dropped 6; count of bases not matched to a gene: 16. The CDR3 is 19 residues long. CDR3 sequence (DNA): TGCGCCAGCAGCCAACGCCCCTCCACAGGGGGCGTATTTGCCGGGGAGCTGTTTTTT. Protein product: CASSQRPSTGGVFAGELFF.

V and J are TRBV19 and TRBJ1-6; 7 bases match TRBD1. With 6 bases clipped from V and 7 bases from J, the junction kept 3 bases outside the gene matches. The CDR3 consists of 13 residues. Germline assignment: CDR1 LNHDA and CDR2 SQIVND (reference sequence). CDR3: CASRAGGNSPLHF. The CDR3 DNA sequence: TGTGCCAGTAGGGCAGGGGGAAATTCACCCCTCCACTTT.

The CDR3 DNA reads TGTGCCAGCAGCTTTTTTCCCCAAACTAGCGCGACCTACGAGCAGTACTTC. It codes for CASSFFPQTSATYEQYF. This chain uses TRBV7-8 with TRBJ2-7; 7 bases fit TRBD2. The germline CDR1 and CDR2 sequences are SGHVS and FQNEAQ. The CDR3 contains 17 residues. Germline trimming cut 3 bases from V and 2 bases from J; bases unmatched to any gene: 13.

The chain employs TRBV5-1 and TRBJ1-2; no reliable D call. This CDR3 region has 13 residues. Germline-derived CDR1 and CDR2 are SGHRS and YFSETQ. Trimming removed 6 bases at V and 4 bases at J, with 13 bases between. DNA of the CDR3: TGCGCCAGCACCTCAAGCACAGCCTATGGCTACACCTTC. It encodes CASTSSTAYGYTF.

The chain uses TRBV28 and TRBJ2-7; D might be TRBD2 (6 bases). V was trimmed by 2 bases and J by 0 bases, leaving 14 bases between them. The CDR3 extends over 16 amino acids. Per the germline V gene, CDR1 is MDHEN and CDR2 is SYDVKM. CDR3 region: CASSLVAGPSSYEQYF. The CDR3 DNA is TGTGCCAGCAGTTTAGTCGCGGGACCCAGCTCCTACGAGCAGTACTTC. Supplemented by reference TRBV28 and TRBJ2-7, the full variable domain reads DVKVTQSSRYLVKRTGEKVFLECVQDMDHENMFWYRQDPGLGLRLIYFSYDVKMKEKGDIPEGYSVSREKKERFSLILESASTNQTSMYLCASSLVAGPSSYEQYFGPGTRLTVT.

The chain is built from TRBV6-1 and TRBJ2-7, with TRBD1 matching over 10 bases. CDR1 and CDR2 (germline): MNHNS, SASEGT. J lost 2 bases, V lost 1 base, and 2 bases had no gene match. The CDR3 is made up of 15 amino acids. For the CDR3, the DNA is TGTGCCAGCAGTGAAGAGGGGACAGGGGCCTACGAGCAGTACTTC. Protein sequence: CASSEEGTGAYEQYF.

This chain joins TRBV9 and TRBJ1-1; TRBD1 might be the D (5 bases). CDR1 SGDLS and CDR2 YYNGEE come from the germline V gene. Trimming cost V 3 bases and J 4 bases, with 10 bases left between them. This CDR3 spans 13 amino acids. Here the CDR3 DNA reads TGTGCCAGCAGCGCAGGCGGGGGCACTGAAGCTTTCTTT. Its protein is CASSAGGGTEAFF.

CDR3 sequence reads: CASSQEAGGDEQYF. In nucleotides, the CDR3 is TGTGCCAGCAGCCAAGAAGCAGGGGGCGACGAGCAGTACTTC. V usage is TRBV4-2 and J usage is TRBJ2-7, with TRBD1 identical over 8 bases. In germline, CDR1 is LGHNA, CDR2 YNFKEQ. The CDR3 length is 14 residues. V was pared by 0 bases and J by 5 bases, with 3 bases of the junction left unmatched.

This chain uses TRBV29-1 with TRBJ2-3, with 13 bases identical to TRBD2. The CDR3 is made up of 17 amino acids. After removal of 4 bases from V and 3 bases from J, the junction contained 10 bases not matched to a gene. The germline gives CDR1 SQVTM, CDR2 ANQGSEA. CDR3 coding DNA: TGCAGCGTTGTCGCCTTCGGGACTAGCGGGATAACAGATACGCAGTATTTT. Translated, it gives CSVVAFGTSGITDTQYF.

This clone was seen only once. The rearrangement joins TRBV9 to TRBJ2-1, with 9 bases identical to TRBD2. The CDR3 has 18 amino acids. Per germline, CDR1 SGDLS and CDR2 YYNGEE. J gave up 3 bases and V 4 bases, and 14 bases lay outside the gene matches. CDR3 in DNA: TGTGCCAGCAGCCCCGGTGGAGCGGGAGGAGGATACTACAATGAGCAGTTCTTC. It is translated as CASSPGGAGGGYYNEQFF.

The V and J genes are TRBV5-6 and TRBJ1-2, with no clear D. Trimming left V 5 bases short and J 3 bases short, with 11 bases between. The CDR3 extends over 13 amino acids. Per the germline V gene, CDR1 is SGHDT and CDR2 is YYEEEE. CDR3 coding DNA: TGTGCCAGCAGTGGGCAGCGGGACTATGGCTACACCTTC. It translates to CASSGQRDYGYTF.

V is TRBV6-5 and J is TRBJ1-1, with a possible D match to TRBD1 (5 bases). The V end was cut by 6 bases, the J end by 6 bases, with 17 bases between. The germline V gene has CDR1 MNHEY and CDR2 SVGAGI. CDR3 length equals 14 residues. CDR3: CASSYLGGGSEAFF. The CDR3 DNA sequence: TGTGCCAGCAGCTATCTTGGGGGGGGGTCTGAAGCTTTCTTT.

The rearrangement uses TRBV9 and TRBJ2-3; perhaps TRBD1 as D (6 bases). Germline-derived CDR1 and CDR2 are SGDLS and YYNGEE. The length of the CDR3 is 15 residues. V was clipped by 4 bases and J by 3 bases, with 15 bases between them. The CDR3 nucleotides are TGTGCCAGCAGCCTTGGACAGCAGTGGACAGATACGCAGTATTTT. This translates into CASSLGQQWTDTQYF.

This clone was found a few times. This chain joins TRBV19 and TRBJ1-1, with 7 nucleotides matching TRBD1. The CDR3 spans 14 residues. Germline V gene data show CDR1 as LNHDA and CDR2 as SQIVND (reference sequence). The V segment lost 6 bases and the J segment 5 bases; nucleotides outside the gene matches: 9. CDR3 DNA: TGTGCCAGTAGAACGCCGGGACAGCGGACTGAAGCTTTCTTT. Amino acid sequence: CASRTPGQRTEAFF.

The CDR3, as DNA: TGTGCCAGCAGCCAAGCTGAAGCTAGCGGGTCCTACGAGCAGTACTTC. Encoded protein: CASSQAEASGSYEQYF. J is TRBJ2-7 and V is TRBV4-2; 8 nucleotides match TRBD2. V was pared by 1 base and J by 1 base, with 6 bases of the junction left unmatched. The CDR3 length is 16 residues. CDR1 and CDR2 from the germline V gene are LGHNA and YNFKEQ.

J is TRBJ2-1 and V is TRBV7-2, with 12 bases identical to TRBD2. CDR1 is SGHTA, CDR2 FQGNSA, per germline. With V trimmed by 3 bases and J by 7 bases, 10 bases remained unmatched. The CDR3 totals 17 residues. The CDR3 DNA sequence: TGTGCCAGCAGCTTGACTAGCGGGAGTACCCTTGTGAATGAGCAGTTCTTC. Protein product: CASSLTSGSTLVNEQFF.

The rearrangement joins TRBV5-4 to TRBJ2-2; D is possibly TRBD1 (6 bases). The germline V gene encodes CDR1 SGHNT and CDR2 YYREEE (reference sequence). This CDR3 has 13 amino acids. The V and J ends lost 4 bases and 7 bases respectively, with 11 bases between them. CDR3 residues: CASSPPRGGELFF. The CDR3 DNA reads TGTGCCAGCAGCCCCCCCAGGGGCGGGGAGCTGTTTTTT.

V is TRBV7-8 and J is TRBJ1-2, with D unclear. The CDR3 contains 13 residues. Germline V gene lookup returns CDR1 SGHVS and CDR2 FQNEAQ. Trimming pared 1 base from V and 4 bases from J, leaving 7 bases between. The CDR3 loop is CASSLGGSYGYTF. DNA of the CDR3: TGTGCCAGCAGCTTAGGAGGGAGCTATGGCTACACCTTC.

This clone came up once. The chain carries TRBV12-2 and TRBJ2-4; TRBD1 is taken as the D call from the table, unchecked against the DNA. TRBV12-2 is flagged as a pseudogene. This CDR3 has 16 amino acids. This CDR3 is CASRQKRNRVENIQYF. CDR3 sequence (DNA): TGTGCAAGTCGCCAGAAAAGGAACAGGGTTGAAAACATTCAGTACTTC.

The chain couples TRBV7-9 to TRBJ1-1, with 7 positions matching TRBD1. Losses at the gene ends were 5 bases for V and 1 base for J; bases not matched to a gene: 7. CDR3 length equals 15 residues. CDR1 is SEHNR, CDR2 FQNEAQ, per germline (reference sequence). The CDR3 reads CASSPGDRRNTEAFF. In nucleotides, the CDR3 is TGTGCCAGCAGCCCGGGGGACAGAAGGAACACTGAAGCTTTCTTT.

The chain employs TRBV10-1 and TRBJ1-1, with TRBD1 matching over 11 bases. This CDR3 region has 15 residues. Germline CDR1 WNHNN, CDR2 SYGVQD (reference sequence). The V and J ends lost 4 bases and 5 bases, in that order; junction bases with no gene match: 6. The CDR3 loop reads CASSGGTGGWTEAFF. The DNA for the CDR3 is TGCGCCAGCAGTGGAGGGACAGGGGGTTGGACTGAAGCTTTCTTT.

The chain couples TRBV21-1 to TRBJ1-2; TRBD1, the table's D call, was not compared with the DNA. TRBV21-1 is a recognized pseudogene. This CDR3 has 16 amino acids. Here the CDR3 DNA reads TGTGCCAGCAGCGAAAGGGGACAGGTGGGTAACTATGGCTACACCTTC. Translating gives CASSERGQVGNYGYTF.

This clone has only one observation. V usage is TRBV29-1 and J usage is TRBJ2-7; TRBD2 aligns across 9 bases. The length of the CDR3 is 10 residues. The germline CDR1 and CDR2 sequences are SQVTM and ANQGSEA. V was pared by 7 bases and J by 9 bases, with 4 bases of the junction left unmatched. In nucleotides, the CDR3 is TGCAGCGCTTATAGCGGGAGGCAGTACTTC. Protein product: CSAYSGRQYF.